The rows below give T cell receptor beta chains drawn from one sample of a study of T cell responses to AZD1222 COVID-19 vaccine. Assay used: immunoSEQ multiplex PCR; TCRdb lists only in-frame clones, some missing. The table has roughly 120,000 clones, about 85% seen once. This specimen consisted of peripheral blood, obtained on day 0 of AZD1222 vaccination. All receptors come from an adult in good health. The conserved cysteine and the conserved F or W are not part of the CDR3 here.

v_call	j_call	cdr3_aa
TRBV4-1	TRBJ1-1	ASSHLRGGQGERGTEAF
TRBV2	TRBJ2-5	ASSVRGPQETQY
TRBV7-2	TRBJ1-6	ASSSYRVYNSPLH
TRBV6-5	TRBJ1-1	ASCQDARVRTEAF
TRBV11-2	TRBJ2-3	ASSLDPPRAGTDTQY
TRBV15	TRBJ1-4	ATSRTVTSGDGKLF
TRBV9	TRBJ1-2	ASSVEAGGGYGYT
TRBV6-5	TRBJ2-7	ASRDGLAQVYEQY
TRBV9	TRBJ1-5	ASSATGNSNQPQH
TRBV2	TRBJ1-2	ASSKGVIMGLGYGYT
TRBV19	TRBJ2-2	ASRSGHRNTGELF
TRBV9	TRBJ1-1	ASSPRTGGLTEAF
TRBV2	TRBJ2-2	ASSWDRGNTGELF
TRBV18	TRBJ2-7	ASSPRQPPHYEQY
TRBV7-2	TRBJ2-3	ASSLEDTQY
TRBV5-6	TRBJ2-7	ASRERGGQYEQY
TRBV6-2/TRBV6-3	TRBJ1-6	ASSQGGKSSPLH
TRBV12-5	TRBJ2-3	ASGLIIPDTQY
TRBV28	TRBJ2-7	ASSFPQGTSHEQY
TRBV15	TRBJ1-5	ATSRDRGPQH
TRBV19	TRBJ2-7	ASSPSAGGSYEQY
TRBV5-6	TRBJ2-7	ASSSGRVWGQY
TRBV23-1	TRBJ2-5	ASSNPETQY
TRBV29-1	TRBJ1-4	SVGGRGEKLF
TRBV15	TRBJ2-3	ATSFRKQGLASFSTDTQY
TRBV7-3	TRBJ1-5	ASSLGNNQPQH
TRBV5-6	TRBJ2-3	ASSLFRLARTDTQY
TRBV28	TRBJ1-1	ASSPPRQAGNTEAF
TRBV18	TRBJ1-3	ASCPDGSSGNTIY
TRBV6-2/TRBV6-3	TRBJ1-2	ASSPPRESYGYT
TRBV10-1	TRBJ2-2	ASRGLF
TRBV28	TRBJ2-1	ASRPRGAFGNEQF
TRBV21-1	TRBJ1-6	ASRDEGQGAIMGSPLH
TRBV13	TRBJ2-5	ASSKTGGWETQY
TRBV14	TRBJ2-7	ASSHYPGPRSYEQY
TRBV5-6	TRBJ1-6	ASSSRDRAYNSPLH
TRBV28	TRBJ1-2	ASSPPWTGGYT
TRBV7-9	TRBJ2-3	ASIPLGGADTQY
TRBV7-9	TRBJ1-2	ASSRPTGLYGYT
TRBV2	TRBJ1-6	ASSEGGNNSPLH
TRBV18	TRBJ2-2	ASSNRAENTGELF
TRBV5-6	TRBJ1-5	TSERRTGGGWQPQH
TRBV5-1	TRBJ2-2	ASNRGWRDTGELF
TRBV29-1	TRBJ1-2	SAPQTGNYGYT
TRBV19	TRBJ1-1	ASSIGSINRFLNTEAF
TRBV6-1	TRBJ2-3	ASSVFGTSSTDTQY
TRBV7-2	TRBJ2-2	ASSSRVNTGELF
TRBV9	TRBJ2-3	ASSAAGTTSTDTQY
TRBV11-2	TRBJ2-7	ASSDHSGGTYEQY
TRBV5-1	TRBJ1-1	ASSQGPRGDTEAF
TRBV4-1	TRBJ1-5	ASSNTGGQPQH
TRBV19	TRBJ1-1	ASTSTPSPEAF
TRBV6-1	TRBJ2-7	ASSEQEPPPYEQY
TRBV6-1	TRBJ2-1	ASTVGSEQF
TRBV4-3	TRBJ1-6	ASSPGLESSPLH
TRBV14	TRBJ1-2	ASSPAGRIGYT